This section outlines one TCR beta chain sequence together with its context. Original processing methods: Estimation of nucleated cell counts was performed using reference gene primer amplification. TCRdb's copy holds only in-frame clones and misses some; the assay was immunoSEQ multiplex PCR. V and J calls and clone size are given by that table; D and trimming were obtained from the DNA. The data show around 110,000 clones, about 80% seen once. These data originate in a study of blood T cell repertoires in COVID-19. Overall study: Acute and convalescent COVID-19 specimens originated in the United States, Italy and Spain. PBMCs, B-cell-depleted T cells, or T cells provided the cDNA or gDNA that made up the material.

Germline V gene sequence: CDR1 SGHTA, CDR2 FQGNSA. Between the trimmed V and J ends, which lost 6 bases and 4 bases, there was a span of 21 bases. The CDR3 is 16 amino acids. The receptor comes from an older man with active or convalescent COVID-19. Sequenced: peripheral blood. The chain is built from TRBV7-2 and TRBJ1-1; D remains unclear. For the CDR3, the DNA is TGTGCCAGCAGTAAAAACCCCGGGTCTCGAGGCACTGAAGCTTTCTTT. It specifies CASSKNPGSRGTEAFF.